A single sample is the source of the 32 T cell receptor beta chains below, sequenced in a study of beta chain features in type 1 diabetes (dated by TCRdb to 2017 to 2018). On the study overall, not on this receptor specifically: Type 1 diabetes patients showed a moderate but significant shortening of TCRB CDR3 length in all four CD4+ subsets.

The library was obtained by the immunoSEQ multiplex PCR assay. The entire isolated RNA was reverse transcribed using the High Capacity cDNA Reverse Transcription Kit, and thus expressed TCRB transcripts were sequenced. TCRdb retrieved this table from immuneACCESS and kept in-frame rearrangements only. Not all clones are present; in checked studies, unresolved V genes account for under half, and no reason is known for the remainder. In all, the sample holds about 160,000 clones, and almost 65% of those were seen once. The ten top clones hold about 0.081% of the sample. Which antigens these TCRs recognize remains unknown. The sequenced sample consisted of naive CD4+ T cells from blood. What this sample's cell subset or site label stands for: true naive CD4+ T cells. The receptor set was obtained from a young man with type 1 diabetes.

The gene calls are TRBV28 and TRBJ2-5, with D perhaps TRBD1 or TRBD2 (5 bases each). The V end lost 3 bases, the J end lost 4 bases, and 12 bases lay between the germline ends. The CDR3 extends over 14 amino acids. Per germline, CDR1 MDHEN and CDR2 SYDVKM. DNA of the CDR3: TGTGCCAGCAGTTTGTACGGGGCACGAGAGACCCAGTACTTC. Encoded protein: CASSLYGARETQYF.

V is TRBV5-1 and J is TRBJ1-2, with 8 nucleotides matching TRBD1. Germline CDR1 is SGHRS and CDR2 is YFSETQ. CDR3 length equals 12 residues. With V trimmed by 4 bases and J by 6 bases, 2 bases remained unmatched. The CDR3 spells CASSLDRDGYTF. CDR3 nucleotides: TGCGCCAGCAGCCTGGACAGGGATGGCTACACCTTC. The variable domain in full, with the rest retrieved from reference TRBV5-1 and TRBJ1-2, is KAGVTQTPRYLIKTRGQQVTLSCSPISGHRSVSWYQQTPGQGLQFLFEYFSETQRNKGNFPGRFSGRQFSNSRSEMNVSTLELGDSALYLCASSLDRDGYTFGSGTRLTVV.

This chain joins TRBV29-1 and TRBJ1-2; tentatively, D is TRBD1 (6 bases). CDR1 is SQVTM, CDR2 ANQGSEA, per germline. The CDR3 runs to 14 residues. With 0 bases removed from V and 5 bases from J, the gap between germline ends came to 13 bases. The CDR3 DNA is TGCAGCGTTGAAGATATCGCAGGGGCGTATGGCTACACCTTC. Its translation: CSVEDIAGAYGYTF.

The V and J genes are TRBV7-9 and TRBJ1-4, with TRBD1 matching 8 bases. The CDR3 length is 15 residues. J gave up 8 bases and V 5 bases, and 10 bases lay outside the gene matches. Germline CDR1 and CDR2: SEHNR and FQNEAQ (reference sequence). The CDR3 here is CASSDGQGVWEKLFF. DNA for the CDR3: TGTGCCAGCAGCGATGGACAGGGCGTGTGGGAAAAACTGTTTTTT. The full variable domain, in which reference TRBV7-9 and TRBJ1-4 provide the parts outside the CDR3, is DTGVSQNPRHKITKRGQNVTFRCDPISEHNRLYWYRQTLGQGPEFLTYFQNEAQLEKSRLLSDRFSAERPKGSFSTLEIQRTEQGDSAMYLCASSDGQGVWEKLFFGSGTQLSVL.

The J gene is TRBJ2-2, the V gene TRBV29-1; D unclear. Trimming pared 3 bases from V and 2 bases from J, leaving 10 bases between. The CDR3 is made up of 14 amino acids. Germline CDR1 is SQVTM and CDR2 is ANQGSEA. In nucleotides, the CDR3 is TGCAGCGTTGAGAGGCAGGAAAACACCGGGGAGCTGTTTTTT. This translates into CSVERQENTGELFF.

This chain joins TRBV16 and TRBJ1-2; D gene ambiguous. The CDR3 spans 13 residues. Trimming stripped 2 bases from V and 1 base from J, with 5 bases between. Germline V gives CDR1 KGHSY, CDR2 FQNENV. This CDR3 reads CASSQQINYGYTF. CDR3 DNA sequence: TGTGCCAGCAGCCAACAGATTAACTATGGCTACACCTTC.

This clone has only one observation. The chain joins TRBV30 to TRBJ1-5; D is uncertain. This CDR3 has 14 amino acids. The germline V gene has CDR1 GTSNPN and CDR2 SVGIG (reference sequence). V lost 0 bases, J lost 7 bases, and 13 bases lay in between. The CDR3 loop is CAWSVRTSGQPQHF. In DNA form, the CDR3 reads TGTGCCTGGAGTGTACGTACTAGTGGGCAGCCCCAGCATTTT.

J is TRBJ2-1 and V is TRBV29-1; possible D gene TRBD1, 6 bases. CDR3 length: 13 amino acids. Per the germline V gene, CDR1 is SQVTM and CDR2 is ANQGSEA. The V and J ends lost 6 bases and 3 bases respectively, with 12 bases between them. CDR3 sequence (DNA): TGCAGCGTAAACAGGGAATTCTACAATGAGCAGTTCTTC. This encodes CSVNREFYNEQFF.

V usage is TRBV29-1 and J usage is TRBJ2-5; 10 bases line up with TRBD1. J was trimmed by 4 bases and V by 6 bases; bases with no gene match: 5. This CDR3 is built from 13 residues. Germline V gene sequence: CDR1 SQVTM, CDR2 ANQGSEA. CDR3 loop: CSVSGQGGETQYF. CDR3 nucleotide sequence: TGCAGCGTCAGCGGACAGGGGGGAGAGACCCAGTACTTC. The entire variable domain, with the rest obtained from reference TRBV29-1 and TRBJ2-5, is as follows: SAVISQKPSRDICQRGTSLTIQCQVDSQVTMMFWYRQQPGQSLTLIATANQGSEATYESGFVIDKFPISRPNLTFSTLTVSNMSPEDSSIYLCSVSGQGGETQYFGPGTRLLVL.

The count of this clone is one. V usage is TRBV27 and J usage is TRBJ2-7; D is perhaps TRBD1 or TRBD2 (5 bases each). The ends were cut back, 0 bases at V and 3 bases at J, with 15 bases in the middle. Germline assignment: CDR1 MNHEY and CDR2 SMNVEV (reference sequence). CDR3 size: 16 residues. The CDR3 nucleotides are TGTGCCAGCAGTTTATCGGCCACGGGACGGTACTACGAGCAGTACTTC. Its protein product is CASSLSATGRYYEQYF.

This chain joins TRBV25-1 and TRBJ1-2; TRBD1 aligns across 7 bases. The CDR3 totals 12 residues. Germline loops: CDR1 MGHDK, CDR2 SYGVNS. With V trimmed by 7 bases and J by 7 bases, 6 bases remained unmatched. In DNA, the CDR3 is TGTGCCAGCAACCCGGGACAGTGTGGCTACACCTTC. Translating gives CASNPGQCGYTF.

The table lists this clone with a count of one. CDR3 region: CASSVGRVQETQYF. CDR3 nucleotide sequence: TGTGCCAGCAGCGTAGGAAGGGTCCAAGAGACCCAGTACTTC. The chain combines TRBV9 with TRBJ2-5; D gene uncertain. The germline V and J ends were trimmed by 0 bases and 1 base, with 7 bases remaining between them. Germline V gene lookup returns CDR1 SGDLS and CDR2 YYNGEE. This CDR3 contains 14 residues.

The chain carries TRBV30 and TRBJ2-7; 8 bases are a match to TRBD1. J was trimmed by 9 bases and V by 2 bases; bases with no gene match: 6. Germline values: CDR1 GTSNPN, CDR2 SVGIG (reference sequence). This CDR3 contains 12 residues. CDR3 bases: TGTGCCTGGAGTCGGTCAGGGGGCAGGCAGTACTTC. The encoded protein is CAWSRSGGRQYF. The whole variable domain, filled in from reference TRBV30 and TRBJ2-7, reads SQTIHQWPATLVQPVGSPLSLECTVEGTSNPNLYWYRQAAGRGLQLLFYSVGIGQISSEVPQNLSASRPQDRQFILSSKKLLLSDSGFYLCAWSRSGGRQYFGPGTRLTVT.

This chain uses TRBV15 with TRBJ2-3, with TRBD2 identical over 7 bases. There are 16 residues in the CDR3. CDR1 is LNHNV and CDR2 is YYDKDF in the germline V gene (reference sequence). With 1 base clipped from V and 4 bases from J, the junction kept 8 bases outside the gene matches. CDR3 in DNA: TGTGCCACCAGCAGAGGCCTGAGGGGAGGGGCAGATACGCAGTATTTT. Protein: CATSRGLRGGADTQYF.

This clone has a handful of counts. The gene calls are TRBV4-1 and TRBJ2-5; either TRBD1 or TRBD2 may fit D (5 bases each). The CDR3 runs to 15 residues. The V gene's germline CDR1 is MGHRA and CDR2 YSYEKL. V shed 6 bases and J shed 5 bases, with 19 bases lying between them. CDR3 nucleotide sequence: TGCGCCAGCAGTCCGGGGACGACGAGAGCGGAGACCCAGTACTTC. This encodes CASSPGTTRAETQYF.

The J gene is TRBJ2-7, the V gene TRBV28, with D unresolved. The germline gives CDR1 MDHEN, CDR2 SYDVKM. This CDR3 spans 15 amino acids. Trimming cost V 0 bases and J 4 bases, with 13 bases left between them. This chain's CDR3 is CASSLWDRKGYEQYF. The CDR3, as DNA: TGTGCCAGCAGTTTATGGGATAGGAAAGGTTACGAGCAGTACTTC.

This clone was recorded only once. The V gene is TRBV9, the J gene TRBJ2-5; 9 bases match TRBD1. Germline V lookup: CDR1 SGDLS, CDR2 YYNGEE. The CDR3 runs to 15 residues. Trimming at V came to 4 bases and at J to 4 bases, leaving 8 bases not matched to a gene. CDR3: CASSSGTGKGETQYF. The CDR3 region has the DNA TGTGCCAGCAGCTCCGGGACAGGGAAGGGAGAGACCCAGTACTTC.

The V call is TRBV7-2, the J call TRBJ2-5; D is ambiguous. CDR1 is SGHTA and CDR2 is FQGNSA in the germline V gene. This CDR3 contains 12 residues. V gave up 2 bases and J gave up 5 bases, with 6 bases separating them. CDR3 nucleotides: TGTGCCAGCAGCTTATATCTGGAGACCCAGTACTTC. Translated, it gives CASSLYLETQYF.

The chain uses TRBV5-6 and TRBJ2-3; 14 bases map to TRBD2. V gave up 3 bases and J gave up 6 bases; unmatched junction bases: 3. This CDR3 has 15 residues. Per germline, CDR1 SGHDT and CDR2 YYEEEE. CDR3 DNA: TGTGCCAGCAGCTACCGGACTAGCGGGAGGGATACGCAGTATTTT. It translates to CASSYRTSGRDTQYF. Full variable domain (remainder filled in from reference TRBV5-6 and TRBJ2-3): DAGVTQSPTHLIKTRGQQVTLRCSPKSGHDTVSWYQQALGQGPQFIFQYYEEEERQRGNFPDRFSGHQFPNYSSELNVNALLLGDSALYLCASSYRTSGRDTQYFGPGTRLTVL.

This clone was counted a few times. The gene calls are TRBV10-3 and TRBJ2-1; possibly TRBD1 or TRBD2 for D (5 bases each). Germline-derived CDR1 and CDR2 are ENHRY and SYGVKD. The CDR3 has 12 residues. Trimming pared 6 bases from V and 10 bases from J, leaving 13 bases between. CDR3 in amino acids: CAISDDSGEQFF. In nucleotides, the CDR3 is TGTGCCATCAGCGATGACAGCGGAGAGCAGTTCTTC.

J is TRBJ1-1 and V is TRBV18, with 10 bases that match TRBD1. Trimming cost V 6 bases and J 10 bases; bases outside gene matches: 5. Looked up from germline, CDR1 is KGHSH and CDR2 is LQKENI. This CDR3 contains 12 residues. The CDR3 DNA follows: TGTGCCAGCTCCCCGACAGGGGGCACAGCTTTCTTT. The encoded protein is CASSPTGGTAFF.

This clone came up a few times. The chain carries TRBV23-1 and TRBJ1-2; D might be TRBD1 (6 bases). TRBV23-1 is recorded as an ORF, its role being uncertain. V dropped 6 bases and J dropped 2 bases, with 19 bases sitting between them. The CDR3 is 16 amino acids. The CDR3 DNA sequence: TGCGCCAGCAGCGCTATCAGGGGCGGGTTAAACTATGGCTACACCTTC. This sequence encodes CASSAIRGGLNYGYTF.

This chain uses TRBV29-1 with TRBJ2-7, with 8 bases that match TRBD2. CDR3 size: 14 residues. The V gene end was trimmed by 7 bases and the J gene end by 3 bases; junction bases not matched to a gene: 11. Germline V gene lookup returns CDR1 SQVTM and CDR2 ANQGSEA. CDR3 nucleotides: TGCAGCGGCCCGCGATTCGCGGGGGGCTACGAGCAGTACTTC. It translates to CSGPRFAGGYEQYF.

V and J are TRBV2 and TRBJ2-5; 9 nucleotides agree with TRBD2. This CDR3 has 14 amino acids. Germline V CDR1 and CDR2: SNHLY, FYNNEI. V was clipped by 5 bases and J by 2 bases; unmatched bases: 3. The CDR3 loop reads CASSPSGAQETQYF. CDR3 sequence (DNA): TGTGCCAGCAGTCCTAGCGGGGCACAAGAGACCCAGTACTTC.

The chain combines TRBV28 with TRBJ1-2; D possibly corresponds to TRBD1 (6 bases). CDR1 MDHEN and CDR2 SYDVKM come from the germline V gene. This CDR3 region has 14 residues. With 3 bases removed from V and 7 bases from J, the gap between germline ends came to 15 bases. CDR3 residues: CASSFRTELGGYTF. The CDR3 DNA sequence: TGTGCCAGCAGTTTTCGGACAGAGTTAGGTGGCTACACCTTC.

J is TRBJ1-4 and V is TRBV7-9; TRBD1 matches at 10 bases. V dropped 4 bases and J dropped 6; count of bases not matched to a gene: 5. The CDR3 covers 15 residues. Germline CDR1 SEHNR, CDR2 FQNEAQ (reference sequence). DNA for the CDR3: TGTGCCAGCAGCTCTCCGGGACAGGGGCATGAAAAACTGTTTTTT. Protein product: CASSSPGQGHEKLFF.

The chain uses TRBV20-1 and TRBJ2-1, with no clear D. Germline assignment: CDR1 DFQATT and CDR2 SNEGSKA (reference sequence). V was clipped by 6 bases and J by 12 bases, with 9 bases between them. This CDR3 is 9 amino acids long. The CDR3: CSAGPVQFF. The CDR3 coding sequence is TGCAGTGCCGGGCCGGTGCAGTTCTTC.

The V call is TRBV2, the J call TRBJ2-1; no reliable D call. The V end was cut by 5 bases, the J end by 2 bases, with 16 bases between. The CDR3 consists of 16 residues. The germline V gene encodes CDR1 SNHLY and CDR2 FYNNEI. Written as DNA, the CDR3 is TGTGCCAGCAGTTTGGCCGCGGCAGCACCCTACAATGAGCAGTTCTTC. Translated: CASSLAAAAPYNEQFF.

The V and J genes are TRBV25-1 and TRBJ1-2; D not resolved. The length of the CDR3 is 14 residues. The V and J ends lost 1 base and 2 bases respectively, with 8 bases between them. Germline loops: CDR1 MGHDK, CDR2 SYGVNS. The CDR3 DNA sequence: TGTGCCAGCAGTGAATGGGCGGGGAACTATGGCTACACCTTC. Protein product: CASSEWAGNYGYTF.

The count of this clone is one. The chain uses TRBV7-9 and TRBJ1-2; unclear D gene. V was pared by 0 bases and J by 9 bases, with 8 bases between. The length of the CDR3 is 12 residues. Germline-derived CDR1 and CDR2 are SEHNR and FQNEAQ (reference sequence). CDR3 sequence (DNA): TGTGCCAGCAGCTTAGCGGAGCAGAGCTACACCTTC. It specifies CASSLAEQSYTF.

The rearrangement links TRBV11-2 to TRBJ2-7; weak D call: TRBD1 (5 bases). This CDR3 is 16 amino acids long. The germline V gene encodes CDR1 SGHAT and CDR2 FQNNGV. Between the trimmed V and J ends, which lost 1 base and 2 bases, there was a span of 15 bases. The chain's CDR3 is CASSLVETARTYEQYF. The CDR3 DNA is TGTGCCAGCAGCTTAGTGGAGACAGCCCGAACCTACGAGCAGTACTTC.

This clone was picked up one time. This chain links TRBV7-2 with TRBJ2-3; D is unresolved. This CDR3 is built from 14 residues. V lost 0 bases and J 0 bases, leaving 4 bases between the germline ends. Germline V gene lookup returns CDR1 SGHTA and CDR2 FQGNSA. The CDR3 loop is CASSLAYSTDTQYF. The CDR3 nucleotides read TGTGCCAGCAGCTTAGCGTACAGCACAGATACGCAGTATTTT.